This TCR beta chain was recorded in a study of control samples from healthy donors and cancer patients. Repertoires were generated with immunoSEQ multiplex PCR, while TCRdb's copy carries only in-frame clones and drops some. The data contain fewer than 85,000 clones, around 94% of them seen just once; the ten biggest clones take up 4.5% to 7.5%. Losses at the gene ends were 5 bases for V and 2 bases for J; bases not matched to a gene: 4. This CDR3 is built from 15 residues. Germline V lookup: CDR1 MNHEY, CDR2 SVGAGI. This receptor was obtained from a woman aged 55-69 years in good health. The sequencing sample was made of blood. The gene calls are TRBV6-5 and TRBJ2-5; 11 bases map to TRBD2. The CDR3 here is CASSPRTSGQETQYF. DNA for the CDR3: TGTGCCAGCAGTCCCCGGACTAGCGGGCAAGAGACCCAGTACTTC.